The clone carrying this T cell receptor (beta chain) was detected a few times. The target antigen is unknown. The junction had 10 bases not matched to a gene; V was cut back by 4 bases and J by 7 bases. The CDR3 is 14 residues long. Looked up from germline, CDR1 is SGHRS and CDR2 is YFSETQ. The data were taken from a study of T-cell memory formation after mild COVID-19. Looking at the study overall: For the most part, TCR clusters were specific to one donor.

The study, taken as a whole, reports: Pre-infection memory already had some responding clones, implying cross-reactive memory joined.

TCRdb re-called the 5' RACE reads with MiXCR, one entry per CDR3 protein. The data hold more than 45,000 distinct CDR3 sequences, with over 9% observed a single time. The receptor was derived from an adult woman who had mild COVID-19 (a few samples of this study predate the infection). Cell type and time point are not known. The sequenced sample was PBMCs or a T cell subset sorted from them (not recorded which). The V gene is TRBV5-1, the J gene TRBJ1-1; 7 positions match TRBD1. CDR3: CASSRTLQGIEAFF. CDR3 in DNA: TGCGCCAGCAGCCGAACGTTACAGGGGATTGAAGCTTTCTTT.